Presented here are 5 T cell receptor beta chains from one specimen sequenced in a study of OX40 agonist ivuxolimab in advanced cancers. Measured with immunoSEQ multiplex PCR; TCRdb has only the in-frame clones, and not every one. The sample has roughly 63,000 clones, less than 90% seen once. Sequencing used CD4+ or CD8+ T cells sorted from blood, obtained in a trial of the OX40 agonist ivuxolimab. The receptors shown here come from an adult with an advanced solid tumor such as melanoma, head and neck, liver or kidney cancer.

This chain links TRBV29-1 with TRBJ2-6; D might be TRBD1 (5 bases). CDR1 SQVTM and CDR2 ANQGSEA come from the germline V gene. V was clipped by 5 bases and J by 0 bases, with 8 bases between them. This CDR3 is 14 amino acids long. In DNA form, the CDR3 reads TGCAGCGTTAAAAGGGGCTCTGGGGCCAACGTCCTGACTTTC. It specifies CSVKRGSGANVLTF.

V usage is TRBV28 and J usage is TRBJ2-5; D is perhaps TRBD2 (6 bases). CDR3 length equals 12 residues. Germline CDR1 reads MDHEN; CDR2 reads SYDVKM. The V end lost 7 bases, the J end lost 4 bases, and 10 bases lay between the germline ends. For the CDR3, the DNA is TGTGCCAGCAACGCGGGGACAGAGACCCAGTACTTC. Translation gives CASNAGTETQYF.

The chain uses TRBV5-1 and TRBJ2-7, with D hard to call. Looked up from germline, CDR1 is SGHRS and CDR2 is YFSETQ. V was shortened by 5 bases and J by 1 base, with 7 bases between the two germline ends. The CDR3 is 12 residues long. The CDR3 spells CASRRDSYEQYF. The CDR3 bases are TGCGCCAGCAGAAGGGATTCCTACGAGCAGTACTTC. Based on the CDR3 plus reference TRBV5-1 and TRBJ2-7, the full variable domain is KAGVTQTPRYLIKTRGQQVTLSCSPISGHRSVSWYQQTPGQGLQFLFEYFSETQRNKGNFPGRFSGRQFSNSRSEMNVSTLELGDSALYLCASRRDSYEQYFGPGTRLTVT.

This chain links TRBV28 with TRBJ2-1, with a weak D call TRBD2 (5 bases). The V gene lost 2 bases and the J gene lost 0 bases, with 5 bases spanning the gap. This CDR3 is built from 14 residues. Germline values: CDR1 MDHEN, CDR2 SYDVKM. The CDR3 loop reads CASSLGLSYNEQFF. In DNA, the CDR3 is TGTGCCAGCAGTTTAGGACTCTCCTACAATGAGCAGTTCTTC. Full variable domain (outside the CDR3, taken from reference TRBV28 and TRBJ2-1): DVKVTQSSRYLVKRTGEKVFLECVQDMDHENMFWYRQDPGLGLRLIYFSYDVKMKEKGDIPEGYSVSREKKERFSLILESASTNQTSMYLCASSLGLSYNEQFFGPGTRLTVL.

The V call is TRBV7-6, the J call TRBJ2-1; D possibly corresponds to TRBD1 (6 bases). V was shortened by 5 bases and J by 7 bases, with 9 bases between the two germline ends. The germline CDR1 and CDR2 sequences are SGHVS and FNYEAQ. The length of the CDR3 is 12 residues. Here the CDR3 DNA reads TGTGCCAGCAGCCGGCAGGGGAATGAGCAGTTCTTC. It codes for CASSRQGNEQFF.